The present TCR beta chain was sequenced within a study of T cells in Graves' hyperthyroidism and ophthalmopathy. Findings and limits, study-wide: In simple terms, a model built on 13 V-J features told ophthalmopathy apart from stable hyperthyroidism.

There are 15 residues in the CDR3. Unmatched junction bases numbered 11, after V lost 6 bases and J lost 6 bases. The germline V gene has CDR1 SGHRS and CDR2 YFSETQ. About this clonotype: Its target is not known.

Uncontrolled infection, other autoimmune disease, pregnancy or lactation disqualified patients from enrolment. Diagnostic assessment was based on clinical symptoms, serum thyroxine and TRAb, thyroid ultrasound and orbital computed tomography. This sample holds PBMCs from approximately 10 ml fresh peripheral blood. TCR beta CDR3 region amplification was performed from RNA transcripts. HTBI primers drove first-round RT-PCR of the TCR CDR3. Each CDR3 protein gets one entry after TCRdb re-called the multiplex PCR reads with MiXCR. The data contain a few hundred thousand distinct CDR3 sequences, roughly 14% of them singletons.

The V and J genes are TRBV5-1 and TRBJ2-3; 9 bases fit TRBD2. This clonotype was sampled from a woman aged 30 to 39 with Graves' hyperthyroidism. The specimen was blood. Here the CDR3 DNA reads TGCGCCAGCACCCTATCCGGGACTAGCTATGATACGCAGTATTTT. Translation gives CASTLSGTSYDTQYF.